These 29 T cell receptor beta chains were sequenced from one sample in a study of PD-1 blockade in classical Hodgkin lymphoma. Method: immunoSEQ multiplex PCR; TCRdb's copy keeps in-frame clones and lacks some. This sample has about 21,000 clones, with approximately 71% found just once. Every patient was affected by relapse after autologous stem cell transplantation, while exposure to brentuximab vedotin was not uniform. The input for sequencing was peripheral blood mononuclear cells (PBMCs), taken at baseline. The source is a human donor with classical Hodgkin lymphoma.

With respect to this clone: Distinct nucleotide sequences in the sample also encode this CDR3. The rearrangement uses TRBV30 and TRBJ2-2; D is ambiguous. Germline V lookup: CDR1 GTSNPN, CDR2 SVGIG (reference sequence). Trimming left V 0 bases short and J 5 bases short, with 7 bases between. This CDR3 is 13 amino acids long. CDR3 residues: CAWSVLGTGELFF. DNA of the CDR3: TGTGCCTGGAGTGTTTTAGGAACCGGGGAGCTGTTTTTT.

This clone appeared once. The V call is TRBV6-1, the J call TRBJ2-7, with 7 nucleotides matching TRBD1. There are 15 residues in the CDR3. Germline CDR1 and CDR2: MNHNS and SASEGT. Trimming at V came to 5 bases and at J to 3 bases, leaving 10 bases not matched to a gene. The CDR3 region is CASSRTGTELYEQYF. The CDR3 DNA follows: TGTGCCAGCAGTCGGACCGGGACAGAACTCTACGAGCAGTACTTC.

The chain is built from TRBV28 and TRBJ2-7; D is undetermined. V was shortened by 4 bases and J by 0 bases, with 4 bases between the two germline ends. The CDR3 is made up of 12 amino acids. CDR1 MDHEN and CDR2 SYDVKM come from the germline V gene. DNA of the CDR3: TGTGCCAGCAGTTCCTACTCCTACGAGCAGTACTTC. Translated, it gives CASSSYSYEQYF.

The chain has TRBV19 and TRBJ1-5; 8 bases fit TRBD1. The CDR3 runs 19 residues. Trimming took 2 bases from V and 6 from J; bases not matched to a gene: 18. CDR1 LNHDA and CDR2 SQIVND come from the germline V gene (reference sequence). The CDR3 DNA follows: TGTGCCAGTAGTATAACCGGGTGGCAGGGGGCGAGAAAGGGTCAGCCCCAGCATTTT. It yields the protein CASSITGWQGARKGQPQHF.

Comment on this clone: Other DNA sequences of this sample code for an identical CDR3. Here the CDR3 DNA reads TGTGCCAGCAGTTACTCCCAGGGGGCTGGTGAAAAACTGTTTTTT. This gives the protein CASSYSQGAGEKLFF. V is TRBV6-5 and J is TRBJ1-4, with 8 bases identical to TRBD1. The V gene's germline CDR1 is MNHEY and CDR2 SVGAGI. After removal of 0 bases from V and 7 bases from J, the junction contained 4 bases not matched to a gene. The CDR3 runs to 15 residues.

In its sample, this clone was seen once. The CDR3 here is CASSFRGQPEVGYTF. The CDR3 nucleotides are TGTGCCAGCAGTTTTAGGGGACAGCCTGAGGTTGGCTACACCTTC. The rearrangement joins TRBV28 to TRBJ1-2; 7 nucleotides agree with TRBD1. CDR1 is MDHEN and CDR2 is SYDVKM in the germline V gene. Losses at the gene ends were 3 bases for V and 7 bases for J; bases not matched to a gene: 11. This CDR3 region has 15 residues.

This sequence joins TRBV9 and TRBJ2-2; D gene uncertain. The CDR3 totals 14 residues. Trimming pared 0 bases from V and 5 bases from J, leaving 8 bases between. Germline loops: CDR1 SGDLS, CDR2 YYNGEE. CDR3 DNA sequence: TGTGCCAGCAGCGTAGCTTCCGGGACCGGGGAGCTGTTTTTT. Its protein is CASSVASGTGELFF.

The rearrangement joins TRBV5-1 to TRBJ1-5, with TRBD1 as a possible D gene (6 bases). Trimming pared 1 base from V and 1 base from J, leaving 6 bases between. The CDR3 sequence is 14 residues long. The germline gives CDR1 SGHRS, CDR2 YFSETQ. CDR3 nucleotide sequence: TGCGCCAGCAGCTTGACAGGGAGCAATCAGCCCCAGCATTTT. It translates to CASSLTGSNQPQHF.

J is TRBJ2-1 and V is TRBV25-1; no clear D. Germline lookup yields CDR1 MGHDK and CDR2 SYGVNS. The CDR3 is 12 residues long. Between the trimmed V and J ends, which lost 4 bases and 5 bases, there was a span of 6 bases. This CDR3 reads CASSGFHNEQFF. CDR3 sequence (DNA): TGTGCCAGCAGTGGCTTCCACAATGAGCAGTTCTTC. Based on the CDR3 plus reference TRBV25-1 and TRBJ2-1, the full variable domain is EADIYQTPRYLVIGTGKKITLECSQTMGHDKMYWYQQDPGMELHLIHYSYGVNSTEKGDLSSESTVSRIRTEHFPLTLESARPSHTSQYLCASSGFHNEQFFGPGTRLTVL.

The chain uses TRBV5-1 and TRBJ1-1; D gene uncertain. Germline values: CDR1 SGHRS, CDR2 YFSETQ. V was trimmed by 0 bases and J by 0 bases, leaving 9 bases between them. This CDR3 contains 15 residues. The CDR3: CASSLEAALNTEAFF. Here the CDR3 DNA reads TGCGCCAGCAGCTTGGAGGCAGCCCTGAACACTGAAGCTTTCTTT.

This clone was found a few times. The rearrangement joins TRBV6-5 to TRBJ1-1; tentative D call: TRBD1 (5 bases). This CDR3 is built from 15 residues. Trimming shortened V by 3 bases and J by 5 bases, and 16 bases separated the two germline ends. Per the germline V gene, CDR1 is MNHEY and CDR2 is SVGAGI. CDR3 nucleotides: TGTGCCAGCAGTTATGGCGACTTAGGGGAGACTGAAGCTTTCTTT. It specifies CASSYGDLGETEAFF.

This chain links TRBV28 with TRBJ2-1; D is ambiguous. Germline V gene sequence: CDR1 MDHEN, CDR2 SYDVKM. Trimming removed 2 bases at V and 6 bases at J, with 8 bases between. The CDR3 is 13 amino acids. This chain's CDR3 is CASSLLGANEQFF. The CDR3 coding sequence is TGTGCCAGCAGTTTACTAGGTGCCAATGAGCAGTTCTTC.

The V gene is TRBV10-3, the J gene TRBJ2-7; the match to TRBD1 covers 12 bases. The germline V gene has CDR1 ENHRY and CDR2 SYGVKD. V was clipped by 8 bases and J by 6 bases; unmatched bases: 5. CDR3 length: 13 amino acids. The CDR3 sequence: CAIRGTGGLEQYF. The CDR3 DNA reads as TGTGCCATCCGCGGGACAGGGGGCCTCGAGCAGTACTTC.

In this sample, this clone turned up once. The chain combines TRBV5-1 with TRBJ2-3; D gene uncertain. V lost 0 bases and J lost 1, with 9 bases in between. This CDR3 has 15 amino acids. Germline V lookup: CDR1 SGHRS, CDR2 YFSETQ. The CDR3 sequence is CASSLDGSRTDTQYF. The CDR3 DNA sequence: TGCGCCAGCAGCTTGGACGGCAGCCGCACAGATACGCAGTATTTT.

The chain links TRBV6-6 to TRBJ1-2; TRBD1 aligns across 8 bases. The length of the CDR3 is 13 residues. J lost 3 bases, V lost 6 bases, and 3 bases had no gene match. Germline loops: CDR1 MNHNY, CDR2 SVGAGI (reference sequence). The CDR3 sequence: CASSPDRDYGYTF. DNA for the CDR3: TGTGCCAGCAGCCCGGACAGGGACTATGGCTACACCTTC.

This clone was seen a handful of times. The chain employs TRBV12-5 and TRBJ1-2; D perhaps matches TRBD1 (5 bases). With 7 bases removed from V and 4 bases from J, the gap between germline ends came to 10 bases. Germline V gives CDR1 LGHNT, CDR2 FRNRAP. The CDR3 runs 12 residues. The CDR3 sequence is CASARDSYGYTF. DNA for the CDR3: TGTGCTAGTGCCCGAGACAGCTATGGCTACACCTTC.

The J gene is TRBJ2-1, the V gene TRBV6-5; the D gene is possibly TRBD1 (5 bases). V lost 4 bases to trimming and J lost 9 bases, with 7 bases between them. There are 11 residues in the CDR3. The germline V gene encodes CDR1 MNHEY and CDR2 SVGAGI. The CDR3 DNA reads as TGTGCCAGCAGTTCTAGGGGTGAGCAGTTCTTC. This sequence encodes CASSSRGEQFF.

The chain recombines TRBV28 with TRBJ1-2; D possibly corresponds to TRBD1 (6 bases). This CDR3 has 15 amino acids. V was cut by 5 bases and J by 2 bases, with 15 bases left in between. The germline gives CDR1 MDHEN, CDR2 SYDVKM. CDR3 sequence reads: CASSPTRGWNYGYTF. The CDR3 region has the DNA TGTGCCAGCAGTCCGACCAGGGGTTGGAACTATGGCTACACCTTC.

The chain carries TRBV29-1 and TRBJ1-5, with D uncertain. The length of the CDR3 is 13 residues. Germline assignment: CDR1 SQVTM and CDR2 ANQGSEA. V was pared by 4 bases and J by 0 bases, with 7 bases between. The DNA for the CDR3 is TGCAGCGTTGGCTCCTCTAGCAATCAGCCCCAGCATTTT. Translation gives CSVGSSSNQPQHF.

The V and J genes are TRBV4-3 and TRBJ2-5; TRBD1 matches at 7 bases. The CDR3 extends over 17 amino acids. Per germline, CDR1 LGHNA and CDR2 YSLEER. V lost 1 base to trimming and J lost 7 bases; unmatched junction nucleotides: 15. CDR3 nucleotide sequence: TGCGCCAGCAGCCAAGCCCGGGAAGGCAGGGGGTCAGGGACCCAGTACTTC. Residues: CASSQAREGRGSGTQYF.

This clone is large within its sample. The rearrangement uses TRBV5-5 and TRBJ1-2; no definite D call. CDR1 SGHKS and CDR2 YYEKEE come from the germline V gene (reference sequence). This CDR3 region has 14 residues. V lost 0 bases and J 5 bases, leaving 11 bases between the germline ends. The CDR3 region has the DNA TGTGCCAGCAGCTTGGCGATGGAGGTTTATGGCTACACCTTC. Translating it yields CASSLAMEVYGYTF. Combining the CDR3 with reference TRBV5-5 and TRBJ1-2 gives the whole variable domain DAGVTQSPTHLIKTRGQQVTLRCSPISGHKSVSWYQQVLGQGPQFIFQYYEKEERGRGNFPDRFSARQFPNYSSELNVNALLLGDSALYLCASSLAMEVYGYTFGSGTRLTVV.

This clone was detected a few times. The rearrangement links TRBV5-1 to TRBJ1-1; D possibly corresponds to TRBD1 (6 bases). Trimming took off 0 bases at V and 2 bases at J, with 14 bases between the two ends. The CDR3 consists of 16 residues. CDR1 and CDR2 from the germline V gene are SGHRS and YFSETQ. CDR3 coding DNA: TGCGCCAGCAGCTTGGGCGGCAGGGGTATCAACACTGAAGCTTTCTTT. This codes for CASSLGGRGINTEAFF.

This chain connects TRBV9 to TRBJ1-4; possible D gene TRBD1, 5 bases. Germline V gives CDR1 SGDLS, CDR2 YYNGEE. The V end lost 6 bases, the J end lost 7 bases, and 19 bases lay between the germline ends. The CDR3 is 15 residues long. The CDR3 loop is CASTSGPGQGEKLFF. CDR3 sequence (DNA): TGTGCCAGCACCTCCGGGCCAGGGCAGGGTGAAAAACTGTTTTTT.

The genes are TRBV5-1 and TRBJ2-7; 8 nucleotides line up with TRBD1. Germline assignment: CDR1 SGHRS and CDR2 YFSETQ. The CDR3 contains 15 residues. The V segment lost 5 bases and the J segment 3 bases; nucleotides outside the gene matches: 10. The DNA for the CDR3 is TGCGCCAGCAGTCCCGACAGGGGAGCTAGCTACGAGCAGTACTTC. It specifies CASSPDRGASYEQYF.

This clone is judged medium-sized (0.01 to 0.1%). The chain couples TRBV7-9 to TRBJ2-2; D gene uncertain. Trimming removed 5 bases from V and 5 bases from J, with 3 bases in between. The CDR3 sequence is 11 residues long. In germline, CDR1 is SEHNR, CDR2 FQNEAQ (reference sequence). CDR3 bases: TGTGCCAGCAGCCATACCGGGGAGCTGTTTTTT. Its translation is CASSHTGELFF. Drawing the rest from reference TRBV7-9 and TRBJ2-2, the complete variable domain is DTGVSQNPRHKITKRGQNVTFRCDPISEHNRLYWYRQTLGQGPEFLTYFQNEAQLEKSRLLSDRFSAERPKGSFSTLEIQRTEQGDSAMYLCASSHTGELFFGEGSRLTVL.

The chain combines TRBV5-1 with TRBJ2-1, with 7 bases matching TRBD2. Trimming cost V 0 bases and J 6 bases; bases outside gene matches: 9. This CDR3 comprises 16 residues. From germline, CDR1 is SGHRS and CDR2 YFSETQ. The CDR3 loop is CASSLGSASGRNEQFF. The CDR3 region has the DNA TGCGCCAGCAGCTTGGGATCGGCTAGCGGTCGCAATGAGCAGTTCTTC. Using reference TRBV5-1 and TRBJ2-1 for the parts outside the CDR3, the full variable domain is KAGVTQTPRYLIKTRGQQVTLSCSPISGHRSVSWYQQTPGQGLQFLFEYFSETQRNKGNFPGRFSGRQFSNSRSEMNVSTLELGDSALYLCASSLGSASGRNEQFFGPGTRLTVL.

This clone was seen a single time. The chain couples TRBV19 to TRBJ1-3, with TRBD1 identical over 9 bases. This CDR3 region has 15 residues. The J segment lost 3 bases and the V segment lost 3 bases, leaving 3 bases of the junction unmatched. The germline V gene has CDR1 LNHDA and CDR2 SQIVND (reference sequence). As DNA, the CDR3 is TGTGCCAGTAGTATTACAGGGGGCGTTGGAAACACCATATATTTT. Protein sequence: CASSITGGVGNTIYF.

J is TRBJ2-1 and V is TRBV14, with D unclear. Germline values: CDR1 SGHDN, CDR2 FVKESK. There are 11 residues in the CDR3. The V end lost 5 bases, the J end lost 10 bases, and 9 bases lay between the germline ends. Here the CDR3 reads CASSSDLEQFF. In nucleotides, the CDR3 is TGTGCCAGCAGCTCTGACCTAGAGCAGTTCTTC.

Concerning this clone: This CDR3 is also generated by other DNA sequences in the sample. The genes are TRBV6-5 and TRBJ1-2, with unresolved D. V shed 6 bases and J shed 0 bases, with 8 bases lying between them. The CDR3 loop spans 13 amino acids. Germline assignment: CDR1 MNHEY and CDR2 SVGAGI. This CDR3 is CASSKGANYGYTF. CDR3 bases: TGTGCCAGCAGCAAGGGCGCTAACTATGGCTACACCTTC.